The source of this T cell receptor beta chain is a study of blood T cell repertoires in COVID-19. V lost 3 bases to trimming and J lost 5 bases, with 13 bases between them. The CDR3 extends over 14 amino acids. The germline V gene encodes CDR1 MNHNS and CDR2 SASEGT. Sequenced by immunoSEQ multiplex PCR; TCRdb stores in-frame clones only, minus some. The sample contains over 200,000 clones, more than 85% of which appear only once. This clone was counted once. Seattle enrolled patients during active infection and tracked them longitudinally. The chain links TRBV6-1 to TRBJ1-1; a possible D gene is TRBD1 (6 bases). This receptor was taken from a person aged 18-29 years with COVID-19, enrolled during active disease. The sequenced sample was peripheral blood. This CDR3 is CASSESGVLTEAFF. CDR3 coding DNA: TGTGCCAGCAGTGAGTCAGGGGTTTTAACTGAAGCTTTCTTT.